This T cell receptor (beta chain) was sequenced for a study of T cell responses to AZD1222 COVID-19 vaccine. Second-dose schedules of about 4 or about 12 weeks were combined. A few counts support this clone. Antigen unknown. Study results and limitations: Donors in the cohort were predominantly white British and more often female, and clonal diversity was possibly underestimated. There were repertoire samples only from the period after the peak T cell response.

Here immunoSEQ multiplex PCR was the method, and the copy in TCRdb shows in-frame clones only, minus some. The repertoire holds some 130,000 clones, with 70% to 90% as singletons. The sequence came from an adult who received the AZD1222 COVID-19 vaccine. The sequenced sample was peripheral blood, obtained 28 days after the second AZD1222 dose.

The DNA of the CDR3 is TGTGCCAGCAGCCCCCAGGGGGGGAGGGGAGAGACCCAGTACTTC. Its protein is CASSPQGGRGETQYF. The chain has TRBV3-1 (or the pseudogene TRBV3-2) and TRBJ2-5; tentatively, D is TRBD1 or TRBD2 (7 bases each). There are 15 residues in the CDR3. V lost 4 bases and J 4 bases, leaving 16 bases between the germline ends. The germline CDR1 and CDR2 sequences are LGHDT and YNNKEL (reference sequence).